One sample yielded the 8 T cell receptor beta chains listed below, sequenced in a study of T cells expressing NK-cell markers. Using the 5' RACE reads, TCRdb records one entry per CDR3 protein without DNA. The sample's table shows hundreds of thousands of distinct CDR3 sequences. The sample consisted of blood T cells: a sorted CD56 or NKG2C T cell subset, CD4+ or CD8+ T cells, or bulk PBMC T cells (not recorded which). Receptor source: a man aged 18 to 69 in good health.

The J gene is TRBJ2-7, the V gene TRBV29-1; absent DNA, TCRdb's TRBD1 call cannot be checked. Germline CDR1 reads SQVTM; CDR2 reads ANQGSEA. CDR3 length: 13 residues. The CDR3 region is CSVRTGGGYEQYF.

The chain employs TRBV5-1 and TRBJ2-1; TCRdb outputs TRBD1, but without DNA this stays unchecked. The CDR3 runs to 13 residues. Germline V gene lookup returns CDR1 SGHRS and CDR2 YFSETQ. CDR3 in amino acids: CASPLPGSSEQFF. The full variable domain, in which reference TRBV5-1 and TRBJ2-1 provide the parts outside the CDR3, is KAGVTQTPRYLIKTRGQQVTLSCSPISGHRSVSWYQQTPGQGLQFLFEYFSETQRNKGNFPGRFSGRQFSNSRSEMNVSTLELGDSALYLCASPLPGSSEQFFGPGTRLTVL.

The chain employs TRBV20-1 and TRBJ1-5; TCRdb's assignment of TRBD1 cannot be checked, as there is no DNA. The germline gives CDR1 DFQATT, CDR2 SNEGSKA (reference sequence). CDR3 length: 14 amino acids. CDR3 amino acids: CSAGGQVLGQPQHF.

The chain couples TRBV18 to TRBJ2-5. This CDR3 spans 11 amino acids. Germline V lookup: CDR1 KGHSH, CDR2 LQKENI. The CDR3 protein is CASSATETQYF. The full variable domain, completed using reference TRBV18 and TRBJ2-5, is NAGVMQNPRHLVRRRGQEARLRCSPMKGHSHVYWYRQLPEEGLKFMVYLQKENIIDESGMPKERFSAEFPKEGPSILRIQQVVRGDSAAYFCASSATETQYFGPGTRLLVL.

The gene calls are TRBV19 and TRBJ2-1. The CDR3 has 14 residues. The germline CDR1 and CDR2 sequences are LNHDA and SQIVND (reference sequence). CDR3 amino acids: CASSTQGKYNEQFF.

The CDR3 spells CSARLVKGLAGSDEQFF. The chain is built from TRBV20-1 and TRBJ2-1; TCRdb's D gene call, TRBD2, goes unchecked for lack of DNA. Germline assignment: CDR1 DFQATT and CDR2 SNEGSKA (reference sequence). There are 17 residues in the CDR3.

The chain couples TRBV6-1 to TRBJ2-5; TCRdb names TRBD1, which stays unverified in the absence of DNA. The CDR3 loop spans 14 amino acids. Germline V gives CDR1 MNHNS, CDR2 SASEGT. This chain's CDR3 is CASSPSRGVGTQYF.

This chain links TRBV5-1 with TRBJ1-2; TCRdb gives TRBD1 as the D gene, but with no DNA this cannot be confirmed. Germline V gene data show CDR1 as SGHRS and CDR2 as YFSETQ. The CDR3 totals 11 residues. The CDR3 sequence is CASSLGQAATF.